This T cell receptor beta chain was sequenced during a study of T cell responses to AZD1222 COVID-19 vaccine. The assay was immunoSEQ multiplex PCR, and TCRdb's table has in-frame clones only and misses some. This sample carries about 120,000 clones, under 95% of them seen once, and the ten largest clones take over 6.5%. The table lists this clone with a count of one. Germline V lookup: CDR1 MNHNY, CDR2 SVGAGI (reference sequence). The ends were cut back, 0 bases at V and 3 bases at J, with 9 bases in the middle. CDR3 length: 15 residues. The clonotype originates from an adult in good health. The genes are TRBV6-6 and TRBJ1-5; TRBD1 might be the D (5 bases). This material consisted of peripheral blood, taken on day 0 of AZD1222 vaccination. As DNA, the CDR3 is TGTGCCAGCAGTTACTCAGCAGGGAACAATCAGCCCCAGCATTTT. This translates into CASSYSAGNNQPQHF.